The present T cell receptor beta chain was sequenced within a study of long-term antiretroviral therapy in people with HIV. Regarding the study as a whole: Dating from the mid-2000s to the late 2010s, the blood was possibly obtained under older ART regimens. HIV repertoire CDR3 lengths ranged less widely than those of controls. Across all time points, the repertoire was dominated by clones that expanded before ART.

Points on this clone: Its antigen is as yet unknown.

The authors ran the immunoSEQ assay, v3.0, at survey level. The table came from immunoSEQ multiplex PCR; TCRdb's copy has only in-frame clones and leaves some out. The sample lists around 30,000 clones, around 85% occurring once. Material: unsorted PBMCs, obtained approximately 3.5 years after starting antiretroviral therapy. The receptor was isolated from a young man with HIV.

Here the CDR3 DNA reads TGTGCCAGCAGCACAACAGGGGGGGGTAACTATGGCTACACCTTC. Translated, it gives CASSTTGGGNYGYTF. V and J are TRBV5-4 and TRBJ1-2, with 8 bases lining up with TRBD1. V shed 4 bases, J shed 1 base, and the junction held 6 bases outside the gene matches. CDR1 is SGHNT and CDR2 is YYREEE in the germline V gene (reference sequence). The CDR3 extends over 15 amino acids. The entire variable domain, with the rest obtained from reference TRBV5-4 and TRBJ1-2, is as follows: ETGVTQSPTHLIKTRGQQVTLRCSSQSGHNTVSWYQQALGQGPQFIFQYYREEENGRGNFPPRFSGLQFPNYSSELNVNALELDDSALYLCASSTTGGGNYGYTFGSGTRLTVV.